Here is one T cell receptor (beta chain) with its context. Its antigen is undetermined. In germline, CDR1 is MGHRA, CDR2 YSYEKL. Trimming removed 0 bases from V and 8 bases from J, with 8 bases in between. The CDR3 extends over 13 amino acids. TCR alpha and beta CDR3 regions were amplified from RNA using iRepertoire nested multiplex PCR. Each CDR3 protein is one row after TCRdb ran MiXCR on the multiplex PCR reads. The repertoire has over 140,000 distinct CDR3 sequences, 39% of them found once; the top ten carry over 15%. The data stem from a study of glioma-infiltrating T cells. Whole-study findings and limits: Tissue-blood divergence was below expectation in non-neoplastic patients, above in gliomas. CDR3 overlap between tissue and blood was very small.

The sequence came from a human donor with low-grade glioma or glioblastoma, undergoing nonglioma brain surgery, or in good health (not recorded which). V gene TRBV4-1 combines with J gene TRBJ2-1; D might be TRBD1 or TRBD2, each matching 5 bases. Sequencing input: glioma tissue, nonneoplastic brain tissue, or PBMCs (not recorded which). The CDR3 nucleotides are TGCGCCAGCAGCCAAGATTGGGGGTATGAGCAGTTCTTC. Its protein product is CASSQDWGYEQFF.